These 23 T cell receptor beta chains originate from one sample sequenced in a study of blood T cell repertoires in COVID-19. Sequencing was performed with immunoSEQ multiplex PCR; in TCRdb, only in-frame clones are kept and a portion is missing. This table holds about 66,000 clones, approximately 91% found once. Sequenced: peripheral blood. Source of these receptors: a human donor in a cohort sampled during active COVID-19.

V is TRBV19 and J is TRBJ1-1; 7 bases are a match to TRBD1. CDR3 length: 14 residues. Trimming removed 6 bases from V and 0 bases from J; junction bases left unmatched: 4. Germline CDR1 and CDR2: LNHDA and SQIVND (reference sequence). The CDR3 sequence: CASRPTGLNTEAFF. CDR3 bases: TGTGCCAGTAGACCGACAGGGTTGAACACTGAAGCTTTCTTT. The entire variable domain, with the rest obtained from reference TRBV19 and TRBJ1-1, is as follows: DGGITQSPKYLFRKEGQNVTLSCEQNLNHDAMYWYRQDPGQGLRLIYYSQIVNDFQKGDIAEGYSVSREKKESFPLTVTSAQKNPTAFYLCASRPTGLNTEAFFGQGTRLTVV.

This clone appeared once. In DNA form, the CDR3 reads TGTGCCAGCAGTTACGCTAGCGGGACTGGTTTCGCTGAGCAGTTCTTC. Translated, it gives CASSYASGTGFAEQFF. The genes are TRBV6-2 or TRBV6-3 and TRBJ2-1; 9 bases map to TRBD2. Germline V gives CDR1 MNHEY, CDR2 SVGEGT. The CDR3 runs to 16 residues. V gave up 2 bases and J gave up 9 bases; unmatched junction bases: 11.

The chain employs TRBV19 and TRBJ1-4, with a possible D match to TRBD1 (6 bases). Between the trimmed V and J ends, which lost 7 bases and 5 bases, there was a span of 14 bases. Germline V gene lookup returns CDR1 LNHDA and CDR2 SQIVND (reference sequence). The CDR3 contains 14 residues. Here the CDR3 reads CASNREFGNEKLFF. The DNA of the CDR3 is TGTGCCAGTAACAGGGAGTTCGGGAATGAAAAACTGTTTTTT. The whole variable domain, filled in from reference TRBV19 and TRBJ1-4, reads DGGITQSPKYLFRKEGQNVTLSCEQNLNHDAMYWYRQDPGQGLRLIYYSQIVNDFQKGDIAEGYSVSREKKESFPLTVTSAQKNPTAFYLCASNREFGNEKLFFGSGTQLSVL.

This chain uses TRBV5-4 with TRBJ2-7, with TRBD1 matching over 8 bases. The CDR3 totals 15 residues. The junction had 5 bases not matched to a gene; V was cut back by 3 bases and J by 0 bases. CDR1 and CDR2 from the germline V gene are SGHNT and YYREEE (reference sequence). This CDR3 reads CASSYQGAYSYEQYF. The DNA of the CDR3 is TGTGCCAGCAGCTACCAGGGGGCATACTCCTACGAGCAGTACTTC.

The chain joins TRBV7-2 to TRBJ2-3; TRBD2 agrees at 10 bases. J gave up 11 bases and V 1 base, and 9 bases lay outside the gene matches. Germline CDR1 and CDR2: SGHTA and FQGNSA. The CDR3 runs 15 residues. The CDR3 reads CASSLGGSGGTMQYF. The CDR3 DNA is TGTGCCAGCAGCTTAGGTGGTAGCGGGGGGACCATGCAGTATTTT.

The V call is TRBV7-2, the J call TRBJ2-2, with 12 bases lining up with TRBD2. From germline, CDR1 is SGHTA and CDR2 FQGNSA. The CDR3 loop spans 17 amino acids. J was trimmed by 5 bases and V by 4 bases; bases with no gene match: 8. The CDR3 loop is CASSYGLAGWGTGELFF. The CDR3 DNA reads TGTGCCAGCAGCTATGGACTAGCGGGATGGGGTACCGGGGAGCTGTTTTTT.

This clone has only one observation. V gene TRBV20-1 combines with J gene TRBJ2-1; tentatively, D is TRBD1 (6 bases). The CDR3 length is 12 residues. The V and J ends lost 3 bases and 4 bases respectively, with 7 bases between them. The V gene's germline CDR1 is DFQATT and CDR2 SNEGSKA (reference sequence). The CDR3 DNA reads as TGCAGTGCTAGTACAGGGTACAATGAGCAGTTCTTC. Protein product: CSASTGYNEQFF.

The chain couples TRBV28 to TRBJ2-3; possible D gene TRBD1, 7 bases. The V gene lost 4 bases and the J gene lost 6 bases, with 20 bases spanning the gap. The CDR3 has 16 residues. Germline V CDR1 and CDR2: MDHEN, SYDVKM. CDR3 residues: CASSYAQGGRADTQYF. Here the CDR3 DNA reads TGTGCCAGCAGTTATGCCCAGGGGGGACGAGCGGATACGCAGTATTTT.

J is TRBJ1-6 and V is TRBV18, with 9 nucleotides matching TRBD1. V was clipped by 3 bases and J by 9 bases; unmatched bases: 3. CDR3 length: 14 amino acids. The germline gives CDR1 KGHSH, CDR2 LQKENI. CDR3 region: CASSPGQGGSPLHF. The DNA of the CDR3 is TGTGCCAGCTCACCGGGACAGGGCGGTTCACCCCTCCACTTT.

V usage is TRBV9 and J usage is TRBJ2-4; D is perhaps TRBD2 (6 bases). Germline V gene data show CDR1 as SGDLS and CDR2 as YYNGEE. The germline V and J ends were trimmed by 5 bases and 9 bases, with 15 bases remaining between them. The CDR3 sequence is 13 residues long. The CDR3 loop is CASSAGGDGIQYF. DNA for the CDR3: TGTGCCAGCAGTGCGGGCGGGGACGGCATTCAGTACTTC. Full variable domain (outside the CDR3, taken from reference TRBV9 and TRBJ2-4): DSGVTQTPKHLITATGQRVTLRCSPRSGDLSVYWYQQSLDQGLQFLIQYYNGEERAKGNILERFSAQQFPDLHSELNLSSLELGDSALYFCASSAGGDGIQYFGAGTRLSVL.

This rearrangement joins TRBV7-2 to TRBJ1-5, with 7 bases aligning to TRBD1. Germline V gene data show CDR1 as SGHTA and CDR2 as FQGNSA. The CDR3 is 16 residues long. V gave up 3 bases and J gave up 0 bases; unmatched junction bases: 5. For the CDR3, the DNA is TGTGCCAGCAGCTTGGCCGGGACAGATAGCAATCAGCCCCAGCATTTT. It is translated as CASSLAGTDSNQPQHF.

The chain is built from TRBV7-2 and TRBJ1-2; TRBD1 is a possible D gene (5 bases). The CDR3 covers 15 residues. The ends were cut back, 6 bases at V and 4 bases at J, with 18 bases in the middle. The germline gives CDR1 SGHTA, CDR2 FQGNSA. CDR3 loop: CASSARAGSSYGYTF. CDR3 DNA: TGTGCCAGCAGTGCTCGCGCAGGGTCCTCCTATGGCTACACCTTC. Using reference TRBV7-2 and TRBJ1-2 for the parts outside the CDR3, the full variable domain is GAGVSQSPSNKVTEKGKDVELRCDPISGHTALYWYRQSLGQGLEFLIYFQGNSAPDKSGLPSDRFSAERTGGSVSTLTIQRTQQEDSAVYLCASSARAGSSYGYTFGSGTRLTVV.

This chain links TRBV6-5 with TRBJ2-5; TRBD2 is a possible D gene (7 bases). Per germline, CDR1 MNHEY and CDR2 SVGAGI. This CDR3 contains 13 residues. The ends were cut back, 10 bases at V and 5 bases at J, with 17 bases in the middle. CDR3 sequence (DNA): TGTGCCACGGAGGGGGGGGGCCGTGAGACCCAGTACTTC. This translates into CATEGGGRETQYF.

The chain employs TRBV6-4 and TRBJ1-6, with 7 bases matching TRBD1. Per the germline V gene, CDR1 is MRHNA and CDR2 is SNTAGT. The CDR3 totals 15 residues. With V trimmed by 6 bases and J by 6 bases, 8 bases remained unmatched. The CDR3 sequence is CASSAAGTANSPLHF. The CDR3 nucleotides read TGTGCCAGCAGCGCCGCCGGGACAGCTAATTCACCCCTCCACTTT.

The rearrangement joins TRBV11-2 to TRBJ2-2; D may be TRBD1 (5 bases). The germline V gene encodes CDR1 SGHAT and CDR2 FQNNGV. This CDR3 has 15 amino acids. V was trimmed by 5 bases and J by 0 bases, leaving 10 bases between them. In DNA form, the CDR3 reads TGTGCCAGCAGCCGACAGAACGCGAACACCGGGGAGCTGTTTTTT. This translates into CASSRQNANTGELFF.

The chain uses TRBV27 and TRBJ2-7; 7 bases match TRBD2. The CDR3 sequence is 17 residues long. V lost 6 bases, J lost 0 bases, and 14 bases stayed unmatched. The germline V gene encodes CDR1 MNHEY and CDR2 SMNVEV (reference sequence). The CDR3 DNA follows: TGTGCCAGCAGCCCTGCCGTTGGGCGCGGGGGCTCCTACGAGCAGTACTTC. Protein product: CASSPAVGRGGSYEQYF.

The rearrangement uses TRBV12-3 or TRBV12-4 and TRBJ2-7, with 7 bases identical to TRBD1. The CDR3 length is 13 residues. The J segment lost 11 bases and the V segment lost 5 bases, leaving 12 bases of the junction unmatched. CDR3 loop: CASSIRDRVDEYF. CDR3 nucleotide sequence: TGTGCCAGCAGTATACGAGACAGGGTCGACGAGTACTTC.

The chain carries TRBV5-6 and TRBJ2-7; D gene uncertain. The CDR3 runs 15 residues. Trimming left V 1 base short and J 6 bases short, with 17 bases between. Germline V gene data show CDR1 as SGHDT and CDR2 as YYEEEE. CDR3 loop: CASSLQSGPWSEQYF. In DNA, the CDR3 is TGTGCCAGCAGCTTGCAGAGTGGCCCGTGGAGCGAGCAGTACTTC.

The chain has TRBV5-4 and TRBJ1-1; D call uncertain. CDR1 and CDR2 (germline): SGHNT, YYREEE (reference sequence). V shed 0 bases and J shed 5 bases, with 23 bases lying between them. The CDR3 has 18 residues. The CDR3 is CASSLEARAGGQSTEAFF. CDR3 DNA: TGTGCCAGCAGCTTGGAGGCGCGGGCGGGCGGTCAGAGTACTGAAGCTTTCTTT. Full variable domain (missing parts from reference TRBV5-4 and TRBJ1-1): ETGVTQSPTHLIKTRGQQVTLRCSSQSGHNTVSWYQQALGQGPQFIFQYYREEENGRGNFPPRFSGLQFPNYSSELNVNALELDDSALYLCASSLEARAGGQSTEAFFGQGTRLTVV.

The CDR3 DNA is TGTGCCAGCGGTATTCCTAGCGGGAGGACCGAGCAGTACTTC. Protein: CASGIPSGRTEQYF. This chain links TRBV28 with TRBJ2-7; 11 nucleotides line up with TRBD2. Germline values: CDR1 MDHEN, CDR2 SYDVKM. Unmatched junction bases numbered 9, after V lost 8 bases and J lost 6 bases. CDR3 size: 14 residues.

This chain links TRBV12-3 or TRBV12-4 with TRBJ2-1; D not resolved. The CDR3 is 12 amino acids. Trimming took off 7 bases at V and 5 bases at J, with 9 bases between the two ends. CDR3 bases: TGTGCCAGCACCCCAAGCGACAATGAGCAGTTCTTC. Protein product: CASTPSDNEQFF.

This sequence joins TRBV11-2 and TRBJ2-1; D uncertain. This CDR3 spans 15 amino acids. Germline-derived CDR1 and CDR2 are SGHAT and FQNNGV. Trimming pared 4 bases from V and 3 bases from J, leaving 13 bases between. In nucleotides, the CDR3 is TGTGCCAGCAGCTCCCACCACTCCCGCTACAATGAGCAGTTCTTC. Amino acids: CASSSHHSRYNEQFF.

The chain couples TRBV20-1 to TRBJ2-5; 10 nucleotides match TRBD2. CDR1 DFQATT and CDR2 SNEGSKA come from the germline V gene (reference sequence). The CDR3 runs to 14 residues. V shed 3 bases, J shed 4 bases, and the junction held 5 bases outside the gene matches. The CDR3 DNA is TGCAGTGCTAGTAAGCGGGAGGGATTAGAGACCCAGTACTTC. It specifies CSASKREGLETQYF.